The 18 T cell receptor beta chains below all came from one sample that was sequenced in a study of T-cell reconstitution after alpha-beta-depleted transplantation in children. As it was prepared, the TCRbeta library received unique molecular identifiers. MiXCR, run by TCRdb on the PCR reads, gives a single entry per CDR3 protein. The sample contains hundreds of thousands of distinct CDR3 sequences, about 16% of which appear only once. The sample in question was PBMCs from the stem cell graft donor, obtained from the stem cell graft. The receptors originated from a human donor who donated a stem cell graft to a child with acute lymphoblastic leukemia.

This clonotype has a handful of counts. The chain uses TRBV15 and TRBJ2-1, with D tentatively TRBD1 or TRBD2 (5 bases each). Trimming pared 0 bases from V and 7 bases from J, leaving 13 bases between. The CDR3 has 15 residues. Germline CDR1 and CDR2: LNHNV and YYDKDF (reference sequence). This CDR3 reads CATSRERQSGNEQFF. CDR3 DNA sequence: TGTGCCACCAGCAGAGAAAGACAGTCGGGGAATGAGCAGTTCTTC.

This clonotype has just a few counts. The V call is TRBV27, the J call TRBJ2-1; D perhaps matches TRBD1 (6 bases). The germline V and J ends were trimmed by 1 base and 4 bases, with 8 bases remaining between them. Germline CDR1 is MNHEY and CDR2 is SMNVEV (reference sequence). CDR3 size: 14 residues. In nucleotides, the CDR3 is TGTGCCAGCAGTTTATACGACAGGTACAATGAGCAGTTCTTC. This gives the protein CASSLYDRYNEQFF.

This sequence joins TRBV25-1 and TRBJ2-7, with a tentative D call TRBD1 (6 bases). The CDR3 length is 15 residues. The ends were cut back, 4 bases at V and 6 bases at J, with 19 bases in the middle. Looked up from germline, CDR1 is MGHDK and CDR2 is SYGVNS. CDR3: CASSVTGTIRSEQYF. The CDR3 bases are TGTGCCAGCAGTGTTACCGGGACAATCCGTTCCGAGCAGTACTTC.

This clonotype was found a few times. This chain links TRBV6-5 with TRBJ2-1; 10 positions match TRBD2. Germline V gene sequence: CDR1 MNHEY, CDR2 SVGAGI. V lost 1 base to trimming and J lost 3 bases; unmatched junction nucleotides: 6. The CDR3 consists of 17 residues. The CDR3 coding sequence is TGTGCCAGCAGTTACTGGGGCCTAGCGGGAGTCTACAATGAGCAGTTCTTC. This translates into CASSYWGLAGVYNEQFF.

The chain couples TRBV4-1 to TRBJ1-4, with a tentative D call TRBD1 (6 bases). Between the trimmed V and J ends, which lost 2 bases and 4 bases, there was a span of 11 bases. CDR3 length: 15 amino acids. Germline assignment: CDR1 MGHRA and CDR2 YSYEKL. In DNA, the CDR3 is TGCGCCAGCAGCCAAACCGGGACAAGTAATGAAAAACTGTTTTTT. Protein: CASSQTGTSNEKLFF.

A few counts support this clonotype. The chain combines TRBV20-1 with TRBJ2-5; D not resolved. Trimming took off 1 base at V and 5 bases at J, with 11 bases between the two ends. In germline, CDR1 is DFQATT, CDR2 SNEGSKA (reference sequence). The CDR3 length is 13 residues. The CDR3, as DNA: TGCAGTGCTAGAGCCAAGGGTGTCGAGACCCAGTACTTC. Residues: CSARAKGVETQYF.

This chain uses TRBV5-6 with TRBJ1-2; D is ambiguous. This CDR3 is built from 14 residues. From germline, CDR1 is SGHDT and CDR2 YYEEEE. V was pared by 3 bases and J by 5 bases, with 14 bases between. The CDR3, as DNA: TGTGCCAGCAGCTGGCCAGGACCTGCTTATGGCTACACCTTC. This codes for CASSWPGPAYGYTF.

This clonotype was counted only a few times. V gene TRBV9 combines with J gene TRBJ2-7, with TRBD2 matching over 10 bases. CDR1 is SGDLS and CDR2 is YYNGEE in the germline V gene. The junction had 17 bases not matched to a gene; V was cut back by 3 bases and J by 5 bases. The CDR3 loop spans 18 amino acids. The CDR3 spells CASSGLKGASGSIHEQYF. In DNA, the CDR3 is TGTGCCAGCAGCGGGCTAAAGGGGGCTAGCGGGAGTATCCACGAGCAGTACTTC.

The chain joins TRBV15 to TRBJ2-7; TRBD2 matches at 8 bases. The V segment lost 2 bases and the J segment 6 bases; nucleotides outside the gene matches: 6. The germline V gene encodes CDR1 LNHNV and CDR2 YYDKDF (reference sequence). The CDR3 sequence is 14 residues long. The CDR3 loop is CATSRKRESVEQYF. The DNA for the CDR3 is TGTGCCACCAGCAGAAAGCGGGAGTCGGTCGAGCAGTACTTC.

This clonotype appeared once. The chain has TRBV10-3 and TRBJ1-1; 8 bases match TRBD1. Trimming cost V 4 bases and J 7 bases; bases outside gene matches: 5. The CDR3 has 13 amino acids. CDR1 ENHRY and CDR2 SYGVKD come from the germline V gene. CDR3 nucleotide sequence: TGTGCCATCAGTGGGGGGGACAGGCGTGAAGCTTTCTTT. Its protein is CAISGGDRREAFF.

In DNA form, the CDR3 reads TGCGCCAGCAGCCAAGAAAAGGGGTGGGGTGAAGCTTTCTTT. Residues: CASSQEKGWGEAFF. V is TRBV4-1 and J is TRBJ1-1; possibly TRBD1 for D (5 bases). The CDR3 has 14 amino acids. The germline gives CDR1 MGHRA, CDR2 YSYEKL. V shed 0 bases and J shed 7 bases, with 12 bases lying between them.

This clonotype was counted between two and nine times. The gene calls are TRBV14 and TRBJ2-5; D call uncertain. The CDR3 sequence is 16 residues long. Germline loops: CDR1 SGHDN, CDR2 FVKESK. Trimming took 0 bases from V and 1 from J, leaving 12 bases between them. The CDR3 bases are TGTGCCAGCAGCCAAGACCCCGGAGAGCCCCAAGAGACCCAGTACTTC. Translated: CASSQDPGEPQETQYF. The whole variable domain, remainder taken from reference TRBV14 and TRBJ2-5, is EAGVTQFPSHSVIEKGQTVTLRCDPISGHDNLYWYRRVMGKEIKFLLHFVKESKQDESGMPNNRFLAERTGGTYSTLKVQPAELEDSGVYFCASSQDPGEPQETQYFGPGTRLLVL.

Here the CDR3 reads CATLLHGGRASNEQFF. CDR3 sequence (DNA): TGTGCCACACTCCTCCATGGCGGGAGGGCCTCGAATGAGCAGTTCTTC. The chain combines TRBV5-4 with TRBJ2-1, with 9 bases identical to TRBD2. Germline CDR1 is SGHNT and CDR2 is YYREEE (reference sequence). The CDR3 has 16 residues. V gave up 9 bases and J gave up 7 bases; unmatched junction bases: 17.

The V gene is TRBV19, the J gene TRBJ1-5, with D maybe TRBD1 (6 bases). The V gene lost 8 bases and the J gene lost 2 bases, with 7 bases spanning the gap. Germline CDR1 and CDR2: LNHDA and SQIVND (reference sequence). The CDR3 runs 12 residues. CDR3 DNA sequence: TGTGCCAGTCGACAGGGCAATCAGCCCCAGCATTTT. It is translated as CASRQGNQPQHF.

The V gene is TRBV7-3, the J gene TRBJ2-2, with a possible D match to TRBD1 (5 bases). The CDR3 runs to 16 residues. The germline gives CDR1 SGHTA, CDR2 FQGTGA. Trimming removed 6 bases at V and 5 bases at J, with 19 bases between. CDR3 in DNA: TGTGCCAGCAGGCTATTGGGGCAGGGAAATACCGGGGAGCTGTTTTTT. As protein: CASRLLGQGNTGELFF.

The genes are TRBV7-8 and TRBJ2-6; D unresolved. The CDR3 is 15 residues long. The germline gives CDR1 SGHVS, CDR2 FQNEAQ. The V gene lost 3 bases and the J gene lost 2 bases, with 8 bases spanning the gap. Here the CDR3 DNA reads TGTGCCAGCAGCTTGAAAGGGACTGGGGCCAACGTCCTGACTTTC. Protein sequence: CASSLKGTGANVLTF.

The chain joins TRBV10-3 to TRBJ2-7; 9 bases are a match to TRBD1. The length of the CDR3 is 14 residues. With V trimmed by 0 bases and J by 6 bases, 3 bases remained unmatched. Germline loops: CDR1 ENHRY, CDR2 SYGVKD. In DNA form, the CDR3 reads TGTGCCATCAGTGAGTCGGGGACAGGGACCGAGCAGTACTTC. Protein: CAISESGTGTEQYF.

This clonotype was seen more than once but under ten times. This chain connects TRBV7-9 to TRBJ1-1; unclear D gene. V was pared by 3 bases and J by 4 bases, with 15 bases between. Germline assignment: CDR1 SEHNR and CDR2 FQNEAQ (reference sequence). The CDR3 is 15 amino acids. CDR3: CASSFATGGGTEAFF. The CDR3 coding sequence is TGTGCCAGCAGCTTCGCGACGGGTGGCGGCACTGAAGCTTTCTTT.